A selection of T cell receptor beta chains follows, all from one sample in a study of human T cells and chemical hapten exposure. One entry per CDR3 protein, called by TCRdb with MiXCR from the RACE reads. The table records around 80,000 distinct CDR3 sequences, roughly 8.6% of them present only once. Sequencing input: whole blood. Source of these receptors: a male donor in good health. Some clones in this sample may be carry-over from other donors' samples. Both conserved end residues are part of each CDR3. Each record gives: V gene, J gene, D gene, clone size, CDR3 length, CDR3 DNA, CDR3 protein. D genes are given only for firm matches. Clone size appears in some rows only: once, few, many, or a class for an expanded clone.

TRBV21-1	TRBJ1-2	.	many	17	TGTGCCAGCAGCAAACTTGGTGAAAGAGGACGAATCTATGGCTACACCTTC	CASSKLGERGRIYGYTF
TRBV25-1	TRBJ1-5	.	few	15	TGTGCCAGCAGTGAGTCGGGGAGAGGCAATCAGCCCCAGCATTTT	CASSESGRGNQPQHF
TRBV7-9	TRBJ2-3	.	few	16	TGTGCCAGCAGCTTAGGGGACTGGGACAGCACAGATACGCAGTATTTT	CASSLGDWDSTDTQYF
TRBV5-1	TRBJ2-7	.	many	13	TGCGCCAGCAGCGGCAGCGTAGGATACGAGCAGTACTTC	CASSGSVGYEQYF
TRBV4-2	TRBJ2-1	TRBD2	few	14	TGTGCCAGCAGCCAAGGACTAGCGAACAATGAGCAGTTCTTC	CASSQGLANNEQFF
TRBV7-8	TRBJ1-1	.	.	15	TGTGCCAGCAGCCCCATCCAGGGAATGAACACTGAAGCTTTCTTT	CASSPIQGMNTEAFF
TRBV5-1	TRBJ1-6	TRBD1	.	14	TGCGCCAGCAGGCTAGGGACAGGGAATTCACCCCTCCACTTT	CASRLGTGNSPLHF
TRBV2	TRBJ1-5	TRBD1	few	15	TGTGCCAGCAGAGAGGGGACAGGGGGCGGTCAGCCCCAGCATTTT	CASREGTGGGQPQHF
TRBV2	TRBJ1-1	.	.	10	TGTGCCAGCGGGGCAGTTGAAGCTTTCTTT	CASGAVEAFF
TRBV5-4	TRBJ2-7	.	.	15	TGTGCCAGCAGCTTGGAAGGTGCAGGCAACTACGAGCAGTACTTC	CASSLEGAGNYEQYF
TRBV2	TRBJ1-5	.	.	15	TGTGCCAGCAGGAGGGGACGGCTTAGCAATCAGCCCCAGCATTTT	CASRRGRLSNQPQHF
TRBV6-6	TRBJ2-7	.	many	14	TGTGCCAGCAGCCTCGGGACTCCCTCCTACGAGCAGTACTTC	CASSLGTPSYEQYF
TRBV6-2/TRBV6-3	TRBJ2-1	.	many	11	TGTGCCAGCAGTCAACAGGATGAGCAGTTCTTC	CASSQQDEQFF
TRBV7-2	TRBJ2-3	.	few	13	TGTGCCAGCAGCTTAGCGCGGTTCGATACGCAGTATTTT	CASSLARFDTQYF
TRBV20-1	TRBJ1-1	.	few	14	TGCAGTGCTCCGCCTGGGGGAGGGGTAACTGAAGCTTTCTTT	CSAPPGGGVTEAFF
TRBV7-9	TRBJ1-5	.	many	16	TGTGCCAGCAGCTTAGGGACCCCGTATAGCAATCAGCCCCAGCATTTT	CASSLGTPYSNQPQHF
TRBV7-8	TRBJ2-2	TRBD1	few	15	TGTGCCAGCAGCTCTTACAGGGGTCCCACCGGGGAGCTGTTTTTT	CASSSYRGPTGELFF
TRBV25-1	TRBJ2-1	TRBD1	many	14	TGTGCCAGCAAAAAACAGGGGGCCGCCAATGAGCAGTTCTTC	CASKKQGAANEQFF
TRBV18	TRBJ1-2	TRBD1	.	17	TGTGCCAGCTCACCAAAAGCGGGACAGGGGGCCCCCTATGGCTACACCTTC	CASSPKAGQGAPYGYTF
TRBV4-3	TRBJ1-6	.	.	14	TGCGCCAGCAGCCAAGATACAGGGAGGACACCCCTCCACTTT	CASSQDTGRTPLHF
TRBV7-9	TRBJ1-2	TRBD1	few	15	TGTGCCAGCAGCTTCGGGACAGGGGGCGCGAATGGCTACACCTTC	CASSFGTGGANGYTF
TRBV28	TRBJ2-7	.	.	17	TGTGCCAGCAGTTTAAGCCCGGCGAAAGGGAACGAACACGAGCAGTACTTC	CASSLSPAKGNEHEQYF
TRBV12-3/TRBV12-4	TRBJ2-1	TRBD2	.	14	TGTGCCAGCACCCCTAGCGGGAGTCTAAATGAGCAGTTCTTC	CASTPSGSLNEQFF
TRBV7-8	TRBJ1-5	.	.	14	TGTGCCAGCAATTCCGGGGATAGCAATCAGCCCCAGCATTTT	CASNSGDSNQPQHF
TRBV2	TRBJ2-7	.	few	14	TGTGCCAGCAGTGACAGGCGATCCTCCTACGAGCAGTACTTC	CASSDRRSSYEQYF
TRBV6-2/TRBV6-3	TRBJ1-3	TRBD1	.	15	TGTGCCAGCAGCCAGGACAGGGGCGCCGGAAACACCATATATTTT	CASSQDRGAGNTIYF
TRBV9	TRBJ2-1	TRBD2	many	16	TGTGCCAGCAGCGTTTCACACTCCCCACTAGCGGGCGATCAGTTCTTC	CASSVSHSPLAGDQFF
TRBV9	TRBJ2-3	TRBD2	.	15	TGTGCCAGCAGCGTAGTGAGCGGGGGAACAGATACGCAGTATTTT	CASSVVSGGTDTQYF
TRBV10-3	TRBJ1-1	.	.	13	TGTGCCATCAGTATGACAGCGAACACTGAAGCTTTCTTT	CAISMTANTEAFF
TRBV3-1	TRBJ1-1	.	.	14	TGTGCCAGCAGGCGACAGAGCTCGAACACTGAAGCTTTCTTT	CASRRQSSNTEAFF
TRBV20-1	TRBJ2-3	.	few	12	TGCAGTGCTAGTCCTCTCGCAGATACGCAGTATTTT	CSASPLADTQYF
TRBV2	TRBJ1-1	TRBD1	many	12	TGTGCCAGCGGGACCCGGGACAGTGAAGCTTTCTTT	CASGTRDSEAFF
TRBV27	TRBJ1-5	TRBD1	.	15	TGTGCCAGCAGTTTAAGTAGACAGGGTAATCAGCCCCAGCATTTT	CASSLSRQGNQPQHF
TRBV7-9	TRBJ2-7	.	few	14	TGTGCCAGCAGCTTCAGCGAGAGCTCCTACGAGCAGTACTTC	CASSFSESSYEQYF
TRBV11-2	TRBJ1-4	.	.	13	TGTGCCAGCTCAGGGTTTGCTAATGAAAAACTGTTTTTT	CASSGFANEKLFF
TRBV11-2	TRBJ1-4	.	few	14	TGTGCCAGCAGCCGGCGAGCGGGAGGTGAAAAACTGTTTTTT	CASSRRAGGEKLFF
TRBV29-1	TRBJ2-1	TRBD2	.	18	TGCAGCGTGGCGGGACTAGCGGGAGTTTTAGGCCGCTACAATGAGCAGTTCTTC	CSVAGLAGVLGRYNEQFF
TRBV6-2/TRBV6-3	TRBJ1-5	TRBD1	.	12	TGTGCCAGTACAGGGGGCGATCAGCCCCAGCATTTT	CASTGGDQPQHF
TRBV15	TRBJ1-5	.	few	13	TGTGCCACCAGCAGACAGAACAATCAGCCCCAGCATTTT	CATSRQNNQPQHF
TRBV12-3/TRBV12-4	TRBJ2-7	TRBD2	once	14	TGTGCCAGCAGACTCTGGGGGGGTAGTGGGGAGCAGTACTTC	CASRLWGGSGEQYF
TRBV29-1	TRBJ2-7	TRBD1	few	13	TGCAGCGTAGTAGACAGGGGAACATACGAGCAGTACTTC	CSVVDRGTYEQYF
TRBV3-1	TRBJ1-5	.	few	13	TGTGCCAGCAGCCCCGCGGGCAATCAGCCCCAGCATTTT	CASSPAGNQPQHF
TRBV5-1	TRBJ1-1	TRBD1	.	16	TGCGCCAGCAGCCCGGCGGACAGGGCTTTGAACACTGAAGCTTTCTTT	CASSPADRALNTEAFF
TRBV5-5	TRBJ2-4	TRBD1	.	13	TGTGCCAGCAGCGCCGGGACAGAAAACATTCAGTACTTC	CASSAGTENIQYF
TRBV3-1	TRBJ1-2	TRBD1	many	18	TGTGCCAGCAGCCAAGAACTGCCCGGGACAGGGGAGCACTATGGCTACACCTTC	CASSQELPGTGEHYGYTF
TRBV3-1	TRBJ1-2	TRBD1	few	14	TGTGCCAGCAGCCAAGGACAGGGGGCGGTAGGCTACACCTTC	CASSQGQGAVGYTF